The present TCR beta chain was sequenced within a study of T cells in tumors after PD-1 blockade. As concerns this clone: The antigen is not known.

Study-level points and caveats: Approximately 41% of tumor TCR clonotypes were also found in blood.

The CDR3 spans 13 residues. Per the germline V gene, CDR1 is SGHTA and CDR2 is FQGTGA. V lost 4 bases to trimming and J lost 7 bases, with 13 bases between them. TCRdb's copy holds only in-frame clones and misses some; the assay was immunoSEQ multiplex PCR. This table has 61,000 or so clones, around four fifths appearing once. J is TRBJ1-1 and V is TRBV7-3; D is ambiguous. The sequence was obtained from a human donor with basal cell carcinoma. Sequences were derived from PBMCs, sampled before anti-PD-1 treatment. The DNA of the CDR3 is TGTGCCAGCAGCTCGGCCGGCGGTTTTGAAGCTTTCTTT. It encodes CASSSAGGFEAFF.